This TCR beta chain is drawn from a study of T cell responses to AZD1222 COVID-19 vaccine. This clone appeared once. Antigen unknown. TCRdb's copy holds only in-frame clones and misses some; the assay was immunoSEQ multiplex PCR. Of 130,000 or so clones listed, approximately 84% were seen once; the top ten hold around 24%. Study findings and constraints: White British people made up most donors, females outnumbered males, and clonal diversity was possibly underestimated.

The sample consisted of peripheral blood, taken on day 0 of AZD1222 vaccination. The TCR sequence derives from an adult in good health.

CDR3 sequence: CASSSGQGAGNEQYF. The CDR3, as DNA: TGTGCCAGCAGCTCAGGACAGGGGGCGGGCAACGAGCAGTACTTC. The V and J genes are TRBV7-3 and TRBJ2-7, with TRBD1 matching 11 bases. Unmatched junction bases numbered 7, after V lost 4 bases and J lost 5 bases. There are 15 residues in the CDR3. Looked up from germline, CDR1 is SGHTA and CDR2 is FQGTGA.